This passage covers 23 T cell receptor beta chains from one sample sequenced in a study of blood T cell repertoires in COVID-19. Sequenced by immunoSEQ multiplex PCR; TCRdb stores in-frame clones only, minus some. The sample includes 35,000 to 45,000 clones, nearly 90% of them seen just once. Sequenced sample: peripheral blood. Receptor source: a human donor in a cohort sampled during active COVID-19.

The chain combines TRBV6-5 with TRBJ1-1; D not resolved. The germline gives CDR1 MNHEY, CDR2 SVGAGI. Trimming removed 2 bases at V and 1 base at J, with 5 bases between. The CDR3 consists of 13 residues. The CDR3: CASSYTTNTEAFF. For the CDR3, the DNA is TGTGCCAGCAGTTACACTACGAACACTGAAGCTTTCTTT.

The chain is built from TRBV5-6 and TRBJ1-6; D uncertain. CDR1 and CDR2 (germline): SGHDT, YYEEEE. V lost 4 bases to trimming and J lost 0 bases, with 11 bases between them. There are 16 residues in the CDR3. CDR3 residues: CASSPSESSYNSPLHF. CDR3 nucleotide sequence: TGTGCCAGCAGCCCCTCCGAGAGCTCCTATAATTCACCCCTCCACTTT.

The J gene is TRBJ1-1, the V gene TRBV21-1. TRBV21-1 is a pseudogene segment. The CDR3 runs to 15 residues. As DNA, the CDR3 is TGTGCCAGCAGCAAAGGGAGCGGGGGGAACACTGAAGCTTTCTTT. Its translation: CASSKGSGGNTEAFF.

V is TRBV6-1 and J is TRBJ2-7; TRBD2 agrees at 13 bases. The V and J ends lost 2 bases and 1 base, in that order; junction bases with no gene match: 5. Germline CDR1 reads MNHNS; CDR2 reads SASEGT. The CDR3 loop spans 17 amino acids. CDR3 sequence (DNA): TGTGCCAGCAGTGAATTGGGACTAGCGGGGAAATCCTACGAGCAGTACTTC. This codes for CASSELGLAGKSYEQYF.

This clone has just one count. This chain joins TRBV5-1 and TRBJ2-3, with a tentative D call TRBD2 (5 bases). The CDR3 covers 15 residues. Germline V gene data show CDR1 as SGHRS and CDR2 as YFSETQ. Trimming took 2 bases from V and 1 from J, leaving 11 bases between them. The CDR3 region is CASSLGGPGTDTQYF. The CDR3 coding sequence is TGCGCCAGCAGCTTAGGAGGCCCGGGCACAGATACGCAGTATTTT.

The genes are TRBV2 and TRBJ1-6, with D unclear. CDR3 length: 17 amino acids. V was cut by 4 bases and J by 1 base, with 14 bases left in between. Germline assignment: CDR1 SNHLY and CDR2 FYNNEI. DNA of the CDR3: TGTGCCAGCAGTGGAGTCAGCGCCGGGTCCTATAATTCACCCCTCCACTTT. Encoded protein: CASSGVSAGSYNSPLHF.

The rearrangement joins TRBV28 to TRBJ1-1; D not certain. Trimming cost V 3 bases and J 11 bases, with 13 bases left between them. The germline V gene encodes CDR1 MDHEN and CDR2 SYDVKM. The CDR3 runs 12 residues. Here the CDR3 reads CASSLLGGFAFF. CDR3 nucleotides: TGTGCCAGCAGTTTGCTGGGAGGGTTTGCTTTCTTT.

The chain employs TRBV19 and TRBJ1-1; 10 bases match TRBD1. V lost 6 bases and J lost 4; bases outside the gene matches: 11. Germline V CDR1 and CDR2: LNHDA, SQIVND (reference sequence). The CDR3 is 16 residues long. The CDR3 spells CASSRNPGQGITEAFF. The DNA for the CDR3 is TGTGCCAGTAGCAGAAACCCGGGACAGGGGATCACTGAAGCTTTCTTT.

The chain is built from TRBV19 and TRBJ1-5; TRBD1 matches at 8 bases. CDR1 LNHDA and CDR2 SQIVND come from the germline V gene (reference sequence). J was trimmed by 2 bases and V by 5 bases; bases with no gene match: 5. The CDR3 has 15 residues. DNA of the CDR3: TGTGCCAGTAGTCCAGGGGGCCGGGGCAATCAGCCCCAGCATTTT. It yields the protein CASSPGGRGNQPQHF.

V gene TRBV6-4 combines with J gene TRBJ1-1; 9 bases line up with TRBD1. CDR3 length: 15 amino acids. CDR1 is MRHNA, CDR2 SNTAGT, per germline. V was clipped by 5 bases and J by 5 bases; unmatched bases: 9. The CDR3 DNA reads TGTGCCAGCAGTTTAACAACAGGGGGCCGGACTGAAGCTTTCTTT. This gives the protein CASSLTTGGRTEAFF.

The chain carries TRBV20-1 and TRBJ2-3; D is undetermined. The V gene lost 3 bases and the J gene lost 0 bases, with 16 bases spanning the gap. Germline V gene sequence: CDR1 DFQATT, CDR2 SNEGSKA (reference sequence). This CDR3 is built from 16 residues. The CDR3 loop reads CSASNTLGASTDTQYF. The CDR3 nucleotides are TGCAGTGCTAGTAACACTCTAGGAGCTAGCACAGATACGCAGTATTTT.

The chain carries TRBV9 and TRBJ2-3; D not certain. Per germline, CDR1 SGDLS and CDR2 YYNGEE. Deletions cut 0 bases from V and 2 bases from J, with 4 bases between. The CDR3 is 13 residues long. The CDR3 protein is CASSVGYTDTQYF. The DNA for the CDR3 is TGTGCCAGCAGCGTAGGTTACACAGATACGCAGTATTTT.

V gene TRBV3-1 (or the pseudogene TRBV3-2) combines with J gene TRBJ2-7, with 9 bases aligning to TRBD2. This CDR3 has 16 amino acids. J lost 2 bases, V lost 5 bases, and 10 bases had no gene match. From germline, CDR1 is LGHDT and CDR2 YNNKEL (reference sequence). The CDR3: CASSSLLAGLTYEQYF. The CDR3 DNA reads TGTGCCAGCAGCTCACTCCTAGCGGGGCTCACCTACGAGCAGTACTTC.

The rearrangement joins TRBV19 to TRBJ2-5; the match to TRBD1 covers 7 bases. V trimming: 2 bases; J trimming: 3 bases; junction bases outside the gene matches: 3. Germline loops: CDR1 LNHDA, CDR2 SQIVND (reference sequence). The CDR3 totals 14 residues. The CDR3 bases are TGTGCCAGTAGTATAAGGGACAGAAAAGAGACCCAGTACTTC. As protein: CASSIRDRKETQYF.

DNA for the CDR3: TGTGCCAGCAGTTTTCGGGCAGGGGAAAATTCACCCCTCCACTTT. Translation: CASSFRAGENSPLHF. V and J are TRBV6-2 or TRBV6-3 and TRBJ1-6; D is possibly TRBD1 (6 bases). The CDR3 contains 15 residues. Germline CDR1 MNHEY, CDR2 SVGEGT. Trimming shortened V by 4 bases and J by 7 bases, and 14 bases separated the two germline ends.

V gene TRBV3-1 (or the pseudogene TRBV3-2) combines with J gene TRBJ1-1; TRBD1 aligns across 12 bases. Germline trimming cut 4 bases from V and 4 bases from J; bases unmatched to any gene: 4. Germline V lookup: CDR1 LGHDT, CDR2 YNNKEL (reference sequence). This CDR3 has 15 residues. As DNA, the CDR3 is TGTGCCAGCAGCCTCGGGACAGGGGGCTTCACTGAAGCTTTCTTT. Residues: CASSLGTGGFTEAFF.

The genes are TRBV7-6 and TRBJ2-5; 9 bases are shared with TRBD2. J gave up 1 base and V 6 bases, and 9 bases lay outside the gene matches. Germline CDR1 and CDR2: SGHVS and FNYEAQ. This CDR3 region has 16 residues. Here the CDR3 DNA reads TGTGCCAGCAGTCTCAGTAGCGGGGGCATCCAAGAGACCCAGTACTTC. Its translation is CASSLSSGGIQETQYF.

The count of this clone is one. The genes are TRBV7-9 and TRBJ2-5, with D perhaps TRBD2 (5 bases). V dropped 2 bases and J dropped 4 bases, with 23 bases sitting between them. Germline V gene data show CDR1 as SEHNR and CDR2 as FQNEAQ (reference sequence). The CDR3 is 18 amino acids. CDR3 sequence (DNA): TGTGCCAGCAGCTTATCCCCAAGAAGGACTTCCAAGGGAGAGACCCAGTACTTC. It encodes CASSLSPRRTSKGETQYF. Full variable domain (rest looked up from reference TRBV7-9 and TRBJ2-5): DTGVSQNPRHKITKRGQNVTFRCDPISEHNRLYWYRQTLGQGPEFLTYFQNEAQLEKSRLLSDRFSAERPKGSFSTLEIQRTEQGDSAMYLCASSLSPRRTSKGETQYFGPGTRLLVL.

The rearrangement joins TRBV18 to TRBJ1-2, with TRBD1 matching over 8 bases. With V trimmed by 0 bases and J by 4 bases, 13 bases remained unmatched. Per germline, CDR1 KGHSH and CDR2 LQKENI. The CDR3 spans 18 residues. The CDR3 loop reads CASSPPVSGGVIFYGYTF. The CDR3 nucleotides are TGTGCCAGCTCACCACCGGTGTCAGGGGGCGTTATATTCTATGGCTACACCTTC.

The rearrangement joins TRBV10-3 to TRBJ1-5; no definite D call. Germline-derived CDR1 and CDR2 are ENHRY and SYGVKD. The CDR3 is made up of 15 amino acids. Trimming shortened V by 0 bases and J by 6 bases, and 12 bases separated the two germline ends. This CDR3 is CAISESGGIGQPQHF. For the CDR3, the DNA is TGTGCCATCAGTGAGTCGGGAGGGATTGGTCAGCCCCAGCATTTT.

Only a few counts were recorded for this clone. The V and J genes are TRBV20-1 and TRBJ2-3; no clear D gene. V lost 6 bases and J 6 bases, leaving 10 bases between the germline ends. The CDR3 loop spans 11 amino acids. Germline loops: CDR1 DFQATT, CDR2 SNEGSKA (reference sequence). The CDR3 DNA follows: TGCAGTGCCCGTACCGGGGATACGCAGTATTTT. Translating it yields CSARTGDTQYF.

The gene calls are TRBV4-1 and TRBJ2-1, with 8 bases that match TRBD2. Germline CDR1 reads MGHRA; CDR2 reads YSYEKL. V lost 2 bases and J lost 9; bases outside the gene matches: 9. CDR3 length: 15 amino acids. Here the CDR3 DNA reads TGCGCCAGCAGCCAACCGGGACTAGGGGCTATTGAGCAGTTCTTC. Translating gives CASSQPGLGAIEQFF.

The chain is built from TRBV19 and TRBJ2-2; no reliable D call. The germline V gene encodes CDR1 LNHDA and CDR2 SQIVND (reference sequence). V lost 4 bases to trimming and J lost 0 bases, with 15 bases between them. The CDR3 totals 17 residues. CDR3 nucleotides: TGTGCCAGTAGTAGCTTGCGCGGCAGCGCGAACACCGGGGAGCTGTTTTTT. Translated, it gives CASSSLRGSANTGELFF.